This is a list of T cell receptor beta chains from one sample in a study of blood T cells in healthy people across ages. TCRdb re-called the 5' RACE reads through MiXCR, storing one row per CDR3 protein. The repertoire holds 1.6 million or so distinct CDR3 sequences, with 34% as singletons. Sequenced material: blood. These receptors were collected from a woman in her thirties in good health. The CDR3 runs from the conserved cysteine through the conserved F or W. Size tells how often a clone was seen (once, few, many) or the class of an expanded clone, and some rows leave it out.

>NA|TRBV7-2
CASSLAGLDTDTRYF
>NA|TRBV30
CAWSPTGLTEAFF
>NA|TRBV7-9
CASSSTGGDYEQYF
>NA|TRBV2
CTSSGQGNQPQHF
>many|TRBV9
CASSVGVAGGNEQFF
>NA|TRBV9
CASSILAGMNEQFF
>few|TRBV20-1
CSAPGQDYGYTF
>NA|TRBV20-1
CSARDLSLAGGNTGELFF
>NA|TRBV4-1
CASSQGGGGGYTF
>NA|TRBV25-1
CVSSEYGISEAFF
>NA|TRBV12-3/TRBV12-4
CASSSTSGSYNGQFF
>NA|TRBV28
CASSSRTGTQGETQYF
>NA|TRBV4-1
CASSRGRLAKQETQYF
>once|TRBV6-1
CASSGSGLAGRARYEQYF
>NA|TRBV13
CASSPGPPSIEQYF
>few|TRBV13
CASNQEPFPNTEAFF
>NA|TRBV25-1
CASSESTGSGRFAYNEQFF
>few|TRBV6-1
CASSETSLSPILNTEAFF
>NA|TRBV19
CASSDGTIGNQPQHF
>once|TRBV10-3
CAITASLTTDTQYF
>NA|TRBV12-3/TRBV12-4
CASGIGLAGPNSYNEQFF
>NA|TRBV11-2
CASSSWRLAGGEKGAYNEQFF
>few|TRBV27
CASSFYKGGLKMSGANVLTF
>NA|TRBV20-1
CSAPHSSGGGGGTQYF
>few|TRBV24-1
CATSDSRRGGMYTDTQYF
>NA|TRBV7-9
CASSSGVPFYTGELFF
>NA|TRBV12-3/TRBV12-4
CASSFDRGGYNEQFF
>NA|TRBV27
CASTPMGTNSNQPQHF
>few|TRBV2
CASSERGVHTGELFF
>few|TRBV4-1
CASSPLEGLNTGELFF
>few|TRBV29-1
CSVVGALAGGLGEQFF
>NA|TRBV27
CASSRRGWSDTQYF
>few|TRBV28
CASSKVGLAELFAKNIQYF
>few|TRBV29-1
CSVLLAGGMEQYF
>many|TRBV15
CATSRDRTSGVDSGANVLTF
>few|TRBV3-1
CASSQLAGDTQYF
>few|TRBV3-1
CASLQRGGSETQYF
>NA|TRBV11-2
CASSFFTSTHEQYF
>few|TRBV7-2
CASSLLAGGIYEQYF
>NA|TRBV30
CAGGQSYERYF
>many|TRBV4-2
CASSQGGGGEQYF
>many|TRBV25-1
CASSGTLGANVLTF
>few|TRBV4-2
CASSPKDRVGYTF
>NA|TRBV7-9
CASSARTSGRYEQYF